This is a list of T cell receptor beta chains from one sample in a study of patients and donors after allogeneic stem cell transplantation. TCRdb fed the RT-PCR reads into MiXCR, producing one record per CDR3 protein. The table has 900,000 to 1,000,000 distinct CDR3 sequences, more than 15% seen once. The sample was blood, either unsorted or a sorted T cell fraction (not recorded which). The receptors originated from a human donor who was either an allogeneic HSCT recipient or a stem cell or donor lymphocyte infusion donor (not recorded which). It is not recorded whose cells these are; they may come from a transplant donor. Both conserved end residues are part of each CDR3. Each record gives: V gene, CDR3 protein.

TRBV12-3/TRBV12-4 | CASSQVGGRRETQYF
TRBV19 | CASSIDGGNSSPLHF
TRBV7-6 | CASSLTPTRLIHSDTQYF
TRBV6-1 | CASRWDRRADTQYF
TRBV12-3/TRBV12-4 | CASSLGGSLETQYF
TRBV4-2 | CASSQGWDRRGYTF
TRBV27 | CASSPGTGAYYPNTGELFF
TRBV7-9 | CASSLVVGPYGYTF
TRBV7-2 | CASSLEGPGLDQPQHF
TRBV20-1 | CSAGKLGDEQFF
TRBV2 | CASHQGVDWSPLHF
TRBV2 | CASRQQGATDTQYF
TRBV12-3/TRBV12-4 | CASSPGQVLYF
TRBV20-1 | CSAGPGTLTQYF
TRBV9 | CASSPSDRAVGYTF
TRBV3-1 | CASTRGTLNYGYTF
TRBV12-3/TRBV12-4 | CASSESPLDGNYEKYF
TRBV6-5 | CASSYVPTRAWNTEAFF
TRBV13 | CASSPWTREETQYF
TRBV5-1 | CASSYGDSSIDTQYF
TRBV12-3/TRBV12-4 | CASSPPGHHSGNTIYF
TRBV4-3 | CASSHPTGVPNTGELFF
TRBV12-3/TRBV12-4 | CASSWDRGLFGEKLFF
TRBV12-3/TRBV12-4 | CASSSISYNEQFF
TRBV4-1 | CASSQAQVSNEQYF
TRBV20-1 | CSATPTSGDYEQYF
TRBV15 | CATSRDAGQGPLATIYF
TRBV9 | CASSVDGQGGNEQYF
TRBV20-1 | CSARSDRDWGYTF
TRBV5-1 | CASKRGGNSYNEQFF
TRBV12-3/TRBV12-4 | CASSFTRLPGGTEAFF
TRBV12-3/TRBV12-4 | CASSLIRGNTEAFF
TRBV12-3/TRBV12-4 | CASSLADRAYNSPLHF
TRBV4-1 | CASSQEGRGRISYEQYF
TRBV11-2 | CASSSLLAGGQTQYF
TRBV24-1 | CATSDLKEGAANEKLFF
TRBV6-6 | CASSSWGQDTQYF
TRBV5-6 | CASSLFGTGRVYGYTF
TRBV12-3/TRBV12-4 | CASSLEAGGYYEQYF
TRBV2 | CASSNQQGFIETQYF